These 10 T cell receptor beta chains originate from one sample sequenced in a study of OX40 agonist ivuxolimab in advanced cancers. Libraries were prepared by immunoSEQ multiplex PCR; TCRdb keeps only in-frame clonotypes and omits some of them. The table lists approximately 60,000 clones, more than 75% of them singletons. This specimen consisted of CD4+ or CD8+ T cells sorted from blood, obtained in a trial of the OX40 agonist ivuxolimab. Source of these receptors: an adult with an advanced solid tumor such as melanoma, head and neck, liver or kidney cancer.

As regards this clone: The same CDR3 arises from other DNA sequences in this sample as well. V is TRBV5-1 and J is TRBJ2-6; 9 bases are shared with TRBD1. The CDR3 contains 20 residues. Unmatched junction bases numbered 14, after V lost 2 bases and J lost 2 bases. The germline V gene has CDR1 SGHRS and CDR2 YFSETQ. CDR3 in DNA: TGCGCCAGCAGCTTAACTTCGCCGCCGGGACAGGGTGCTGGGGCCAACGTCCTGACTTTC. Its protein product is CASSLTSPPGQGAGANVLTF.

The table lists this clone with a few counts. The chain joins TRBV6-5 to TRBJ1-6; no reliable D call. V was pared by 0 bases and J by 11 bases, with 5 bases between. The CDR3 runs to 12 residues. The V gene's germline CDR1 is MNHEY and CDR2 SVGAGI. CDR3 protein: CASSYSQAPLHF. CDR3 DNA sequence: TGTGCCAGCAGTTACTCCCAGGCACCCCTCCACTTT.

The genes are TRBV5-8 and TRBJ2-5, with 8 bases fitting TRBD2. The CDR3 covers 14 residues. Germline CDR1 and CDR2: SGHTS and YDEGEE. The V segment lost 6 bases and the J segment 5 bases; nucleotides outside the gene matches: 9. Here the CDR3 reads CASTSGGPRETQYF. Written as DNA, the CDR3 is TGTGCCAGCACCTCGGGAGGGCCTAGGGAGACCCAGTACTTC.

Here the CDR3 reads CASSPEGGHYGYTF. For the CDR3, the DNA is TGCGCCAGCAGCCCCGAGGGGGGACACTATGGCTACACCTTC. The chain couples TRBV5-1 to TRBJ1-2, with D possibly matching TRBD1 (6 bases). CDR3 length: 14 residues. The germline V and J ends were trimmed by 4 bases and 3 bases, with 13 bases remaining between them. Looked up from germline, CDR1 is SGHRS and CDR2 is YFSETQ.

This chain links TRBV2 with TRBJ1-2; the D is unclear. CDR1 and CDR2 (germline): SNHLY, FYNNEI. There are 12 residues in the CDR3. The V end lost 6 bases, the J end lost 7 bases, and 12 bases lay between the germline ends. The CDR3 loop is CASSVRGSGYTF. The CDR3, as DNA: TGTGCCAGCAGCGTCCGAGGGAGTGGCTACACCTTC.

This chain connects TRBV5-1 to TRBJ2-1; D remains unclear. V lost 2 bases and J 0 bases, leaving 9 bases between the germline ends. The CDR3 loop spans 15 amino acids. Per germline, CDR1 SGHRS and CDR2 YFSETQ. The CDR3 spells CASSFGEISYNEQFF. In DNA, the CDR3 is TGCGCCAGCAGCTTCGGTGAGATCTCCTACAATGAGCAGTTCTTC.

This clone was detected a few times. V usage is TRBV19 and J usage is TRBJ1-1; D not certain. Germline lookup yields CDR1 LNHDA and CDR2 SQIVND (reference sequence). The CDR3 length is 12 residues. Trimming took off 6 bases at V and 8 bases at J, with 13 bases between the two ends. The CDR3 loop is CASRRADWEAFF. In DNA, the CDR3 is TGTGCCAGTAGGAGGGCGGACTGGGAAGCTTTCTTT.

On this clone itself: At one of its ends the junction is not consistent with the germline gene, which may arise from a read error. V and J are TRBV5-1 and TRBJ2-3; D might be TRBD2 (5 bases). Germline V gives CDR1 SGHRS, CDR2 YFSETQ. The CDR3 consists of 14 residues. The CDR3 bases are TGCGCCGGCAGCTTAGGAGGTGTCACAGATACGCAGTATTTT. Translation gives CAGSLGGVTDTQYF.

CDR3 nucleotides: TGTGCCAGCAGCTTAGTCGGCCCCGGGACAGGGCACTACGAGCAGTACTTC. Its translation: CASSLVGPGTGHYEQYF. This rearrangement joins TRBV11-2 to TRBJ2-7; 9 positions match TRBD1. This CDR3 has 17 amino acids. The trim removed 1 base at V and 3 bases at J, leaving 10 bases unmatched. Germline CDR1 and CDR2: SGHAT and FQNNGV.

The CDR3 nucleotides read TGTGCCAGCAGCTTTACCGGGACAGAGAGCTCCTACGAGCAGTACTTC. Translation: CASSFTGTESSYEQYF. The chain couples TRBV7-2 to TRBJ2-7, with TRBD1 matching 7 bases. Trimming took 3 bases from V and 0 from J; bases not matched to a gene: 8. Germline V gives CDR1 SGHTA, CDR2 FQGNSA. The CDR3 sequence is 16 residues long.